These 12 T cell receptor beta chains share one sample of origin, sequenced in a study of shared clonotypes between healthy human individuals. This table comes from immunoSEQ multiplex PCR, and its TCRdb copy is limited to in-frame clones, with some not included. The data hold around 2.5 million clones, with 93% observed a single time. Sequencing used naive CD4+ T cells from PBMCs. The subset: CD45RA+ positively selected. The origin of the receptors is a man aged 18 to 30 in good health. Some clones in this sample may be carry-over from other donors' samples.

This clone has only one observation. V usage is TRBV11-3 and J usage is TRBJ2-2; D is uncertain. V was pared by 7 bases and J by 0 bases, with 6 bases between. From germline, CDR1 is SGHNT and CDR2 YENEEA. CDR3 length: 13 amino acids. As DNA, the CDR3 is TGTGCCAGCAAGCCCGCGAACACCGGGGAGCTGTTTTTT. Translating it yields CASKPANTGELFF.

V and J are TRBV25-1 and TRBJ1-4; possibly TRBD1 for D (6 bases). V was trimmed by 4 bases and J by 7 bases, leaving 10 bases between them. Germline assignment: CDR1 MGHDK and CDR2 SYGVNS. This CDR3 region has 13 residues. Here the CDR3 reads CASSGQGSEKLFF. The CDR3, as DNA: TGTGCCAGCAGTGGGCAGGGGAGTGAAAAACTGTTTTTT. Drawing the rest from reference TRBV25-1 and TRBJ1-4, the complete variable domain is EADIYQTPRYLVIGTGKKITLECSQTMGHDKMYWYQQDPGMELHLIHYSYGVNSTEKGDLSSESTVSRIRTEHFPLTLESARPSHTSQYLCASSGQGSEKLFFGSGTQLSVL.

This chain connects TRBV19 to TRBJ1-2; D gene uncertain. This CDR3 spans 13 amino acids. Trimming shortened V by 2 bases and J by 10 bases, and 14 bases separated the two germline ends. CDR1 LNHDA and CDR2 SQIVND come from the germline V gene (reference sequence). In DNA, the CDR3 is TGTGCCAGTAGTATAACCAGCGGGGTTCCCTACACCTTC. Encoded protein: CASSITSGVPYTF.

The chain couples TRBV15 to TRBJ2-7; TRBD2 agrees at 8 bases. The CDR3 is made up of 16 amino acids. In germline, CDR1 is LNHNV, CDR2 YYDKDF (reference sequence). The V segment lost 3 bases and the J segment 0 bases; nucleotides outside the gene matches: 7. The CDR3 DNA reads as TGTGCCACCAGCAGGGGCACTAGCGGATTCTCCTACGAGCAGTACTTC. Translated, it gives CATSRGTSGFSYEQYF.

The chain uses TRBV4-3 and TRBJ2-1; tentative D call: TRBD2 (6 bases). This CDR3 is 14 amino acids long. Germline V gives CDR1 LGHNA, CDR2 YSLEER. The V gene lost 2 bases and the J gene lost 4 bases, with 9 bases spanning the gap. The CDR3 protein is CASSQLARYNEQFF. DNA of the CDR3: TGCGCCAGCAGCCAACTAGCGCGGTACAATGAGCAGTTCTTC.

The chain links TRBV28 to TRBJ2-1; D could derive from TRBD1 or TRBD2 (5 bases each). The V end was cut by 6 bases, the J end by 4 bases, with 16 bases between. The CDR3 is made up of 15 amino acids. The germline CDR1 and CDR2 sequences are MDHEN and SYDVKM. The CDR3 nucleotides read TGTGCCAGCAGCCGAGGGGACGGAGATTACAATGAGCAGTTCTTC. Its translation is CASSRGDGDYNEQFF.

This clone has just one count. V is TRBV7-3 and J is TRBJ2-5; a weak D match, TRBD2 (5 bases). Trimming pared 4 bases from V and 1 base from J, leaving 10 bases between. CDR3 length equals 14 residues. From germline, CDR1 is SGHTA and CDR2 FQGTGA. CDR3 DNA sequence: TGTGCCAGCAGCTCAGGACGGGGCCAAGAGACCCAGTACTTC. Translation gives CASSSGRGQETQYF.

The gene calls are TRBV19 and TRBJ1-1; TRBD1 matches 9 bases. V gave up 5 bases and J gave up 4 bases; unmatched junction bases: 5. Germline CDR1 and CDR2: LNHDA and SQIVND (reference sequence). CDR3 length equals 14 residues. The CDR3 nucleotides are TGTGCCAGTAGTTTCGACAGGGGGTCCACTGAAGCTTTCTTT. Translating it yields CASSFDRGSTEAFF.

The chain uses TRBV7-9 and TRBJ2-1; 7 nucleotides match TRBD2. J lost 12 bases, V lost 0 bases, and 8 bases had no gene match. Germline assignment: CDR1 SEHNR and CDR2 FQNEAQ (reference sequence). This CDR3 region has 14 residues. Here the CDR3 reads CASSLAGGPGSQFF. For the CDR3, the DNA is TGTGCCAGCAGCTTAGCGGGAGGGCCCGGGTCGCAGTTCTTC.

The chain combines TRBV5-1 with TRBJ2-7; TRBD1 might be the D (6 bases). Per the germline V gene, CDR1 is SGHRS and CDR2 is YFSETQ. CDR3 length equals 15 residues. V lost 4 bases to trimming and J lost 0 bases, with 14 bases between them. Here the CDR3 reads CASSLNRQVSYEQYF. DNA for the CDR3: TGCGCCAGCAGCCTAAACCGACAGGTCTCCTACGAGCAGTACTTC.

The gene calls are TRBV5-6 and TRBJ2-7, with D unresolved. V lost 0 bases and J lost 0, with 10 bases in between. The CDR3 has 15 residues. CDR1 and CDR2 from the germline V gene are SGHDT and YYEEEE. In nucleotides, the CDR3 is TGTGCCAGCAGCTTGGAAGCAGATCGCTCCTACGAGCAGTACTTC. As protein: CASSLEADRSYEQYF.

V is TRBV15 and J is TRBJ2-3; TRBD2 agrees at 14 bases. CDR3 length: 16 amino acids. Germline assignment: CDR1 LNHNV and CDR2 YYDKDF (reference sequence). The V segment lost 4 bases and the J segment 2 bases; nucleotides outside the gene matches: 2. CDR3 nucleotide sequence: TGTGCCACCAGCACGGGACTAGCGGGAGCCACAGATACGCAGTATTTT. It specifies CATSTGLAGATDTQYF.